The source of this TCR beta chain is a study of vaccination and CD4 T cells after COVID-19. With the Oncomine TCR Beta short-read assay, DNA from cultured CD4+ T cells was sequenced. One entry per CDR3 protein results from TCRdb running MiXCR on the PCR reads. The sample lists some 8,800 distinct CDR3 sequences; roughly three fifths were seen once. Details on this clonotype: The antigen is unknown.

The CDR3 length is 13 residues. V lost 2 bases and J 4 bases, leaving 8 bases between the germline ends. The V gene's germline CDR1 is SGHTA and CDR2 FQGNSA. Described treatment: roughly 10-day PBMC culture with coronavirus spike peptide pools or control peptides (ViraFEST assay). The sequenced sample consisted of CD4+ T cells from blood, cultured in vitro. The TCR originated in a human donor who had recovered from COVID-19. The chain uses TRBV7-2 and TRBJ2-5, with D hard to call. The CDR3 reads CASSLYGRETQYF. The CDR3 DNA sequence: TGTGCCAGCAGCTTATATGGCCGAGAGACCCAGTACTTC.